Listed below are T cell receptor beta chains from one sample, sequenced in a study of blood T cell repertoires in COVID-19. Assay used: immunoSEQ multiplex PCR; TCRdb lists only in-frame clones, some missing. The sample records about 180,000 clones, 75% to 90% being singletons. Sequencing used peripheral blood. These receptors all stem from a woman aged 70-85 years with COVID-19, enrolled during active disease. Both conserved end residues are part of each CDR3. D genes are given only for firm matches. Clone size, where shown, is once, few, many, or a class for clones that have expanded.

v_call	clone_size	d_call	j_call	cdr3_aa	cdr3_nt
TRBV5-1	.	.	TRBJ2-7	CASSLAGGPPSYEQYF	TGCGCCAGCAGCTTGGCCGGCGGCCCGCCCTCCTACGAGCAGTACTTC
TRBV28	once	.	TRBJ1-2	CASSGGNHYGYTF	TGTGCCAGCAGTGGAGGGAACCACTATGGCTACACCTTC
TRBV30	.	TRBD1	TRBJ2-1	CACRQGAVNEQFF	TGTGCCTGCCGACAGGGGGCCGTCAATGAGCAGTTCTTC
TRBV11-2	.	TRBD1	TRBJ2-5	CASSMMGQTQETQYF	TGTGCCAGCAGCATGATGGGACAGACCCAAGAGACCCAGTACTTC
TRBV7-2	.	TRBD1	TRBJ1-6	CASSLGDRGPNSPLHF	TGTGCCAGCAGCTTAGGAGACAGGGGACCCAATTCACCCCTCCACTTT
TRBV28	.	.	TRBJ1-2	CASSPGLTNYGYTF	TGTGCCAGCAGTCCGGGACTGACTAACTATGGCTACACCTTC
TRBV24-1	medium-sized	.	TRBJ2-2	CATSESLNTGELFF	TGTGCCACCAGTGAGAGTCTGAACACCGGGGAGCTGTTTTTT
TRBV3-1/TRBV3-2	once	.	TRBJ2-2	CASSQGYGTGELFF	TGTGCCAGCAGCCAAGGGTACGGCACCGGGGAGCTGTTTTTT
TRBV7-2	.	TRBD1	TRBJ2-2	CASSLVLAGGPNTGELFF	TGTGCCAGCAGCCTAGTGTTGGCAGGGGGTCCGAACACCGGGGAGCTGTTTTTT
TRBV6-1	.	.	TRBJ2-1	CASSEAKNNEQFF	TGTGCCAGCAGTGAAGCCAAAAACAATGAGCAGTTCTTC
TRBV29-1	.	TRBD1	TRBJ2-2	CSVKGQGGGGELFF	TGCAGCGTTAAGGGACAGGGAGGCGGCGGGGAGCTGTTTTTT
TRBV20-1	.	.	TRBJ1-1	CSASLAAYNSRMNTEAFF	TGCAGTGCTAGTTTAGCCGCATACAACTCGCGGATGAACACTGAAGCTTTCTTT
TRBV7-2	.	TRBD1	TRBJ2-1	CASSLVPGQGFYEQFF	TGTGCCAGCAGCTTAGTACCGGGACAGGGGTTCTATGAGCAGTTCTTC
TRBV19	.	.	TRBJ2-7	CASSRSGGDEQYF	TGTGCCAGTAGTCGGTCGGGGGGCGACGAGCAGTACTTC
TRBV5-6	.	.	TRBJ1-5	CASSLARGEGNQPQHF	TGTGCCAGCAGCTTGGCCAGAGGGGAGGGCAATCAGCCCCAGCATTTT
TRBV6-5	.	.	TRBJ2-2	CASSYYGAGTTGELFF	TGTGCCAGCAGTTACTATGGAGCGGGTACTACCGGGGAGCTGTTTTTT
TRBV5-4	.	TRBD2	TRBJ2-3	CASSPSTSKGRDTQYF	TGTGCCAGCAGCCCTTCGACTAGCAAGGGGCGGGATACGCAGTATTTT
TRBV18	.	TRBD1	TRBJ2-7	CASSQDRGQREQYF	TGTGCCAGCTCACAGGACAGGGGGCAGCGCGAGCAGTACTTC
TRBV28	few	.	TRBJ2-5	CASSFGTQYF	TGTGCCAGCAGTTTCGGGACCCAGTACTTC
TRBV7-6	.	TRBD2	TRBJ2-2	CASSFSRGANTGELFF	TGTGCCAGCAGCTTTAGTCGGGGGGCGAACACCGGGGAGCTGTTTTTT
TRBV7-2	.	.	TRBJ2-1	CASSLGSGGYNEQFF	TGTGCCAGCAGCTTGGGGTCAGGAGGCTACAATGAGCAGTTCTTC
TRBV11-3	.	TRBD1	TRBJ2-1	CASSQGAVNNEQFF	TGTGCCAGCAGCCAGGGGGCGGTAAACAATGAGCAGTTCTTC
TRBV2	.	TRBD2	TRBJ2-3	CASRPGLAGVTDTQYF	TGTGCCAGCAGACCGGGACTAGCGGGAGTTACAGATACGCAGTATTTT
TRBV5-1	.	.	TRBJ2-2	CASSLGQNTGELFF	TGCGCCAGCAGCTTGGGACAAAACACCGGGGAGCTGTTTTTT
TRBV2	.	TRBD1	TRBJ2-1	CASTERQGRTEQFF	TGTGCCAGCACCGAGCGACAGGGGCGGACTGAGCAGTTCTTC
TRBV19	.	.	TRBJ2-3	CASSIRAGALTDTQYF	TGTGCCAGTAGTATTCGCGCAGGGGCCCTTACAGATACGCAGTATTTT
TRBV28	.	TRBD2	TRBJ2-7	CASSPGGAGISYEQYF	TGTGCCAGCAGCCCCGGGGGGGCAGGGATCTCCTACGAGCAGTACTTC
TRBV5-4	once	.	TRBJ2-1	CAARGGANEQFF	TGTGCCGCGAGGGGAGGAGCGAATGAGCAGTTCTTC
TRBV7-9	.	TRBD1	TRBJ1-5	CASSLAGTGGNQPQHF	TGTGCCAGCAGCTTAGCTGGGACAGGGGGCAATCAGCCCCAGCATTTT
TRBV7-2	.	.	TRBJ1-2	CASSYGRLRGGYTF	TGTGCCAGCAGCTACGGACGGCTTCGGGGTGGCTACACCTTC
TRBV6-2/TRBV6-3	.	.	TRBJ1-4	CASSYSETNEKLFF	TGTGCCAGCAGTTACTCGGAGACGAATGAAAAACTGTTTTTT
TRBV7-2	.	.	TRBJ1-2	CASSLRFDSVYGYTF	TGTGCCAGCAGCTTAAGATTTGATTCAGTCTATGGCTACACCTTC
TRBV5-5	.	.	TRBJ1-6	CASSTEGSKPLHF	TGTGCCAGCAGCACGGAAGGGAGTAAACCCCTCCACTTT
TRBV6-5	.	.	TRBJ1-1	CASTIDGANTEAFF	TGTGCCAGCACTATAGACGGAGCGAACACTGAAGCTTTCTTT
TRBV27	.	.	TRBJ2-1	CASRAEAGRDYNEQFF	TGTGCCAGCAGGGCTGAGGCTGGGCGGGACTACAATGAGCAGTTCTTC
TRBV6-2/TRBV6-3	.	.	TRBJ1-2	CASSYRSPGLGYGYTF	TGTGCCAGCAGTTACAGATCGCCAGGGCTGGGCTATGGCTACACCTTC
TRBV6-5	few	TRBD1	TRBJ2-3	CASSYTRQGRPDTQYF	TGTGCCAGCAGTTACACTAGACAGGGGCGGCCAGATACGCAGTATTTT
TRBV28	.	.	TRBJ1-2	CASSPPHTGFYYGYTF	TGTGCCAGCAGTCCCCCCCACACAGGGTTTTACTATGGCTACACCTTC
TRBV10-3	.	.	TRBJ1-6	CAISESATLKNSPLHF	TGTGCCATCAGTGAGTCAGCTACCCTCAAAAATTCACCCCTCCACTTT
TRBV19	.	TRBD2	TRBJ2-7	CASSKGIAIGGRAGEQYF	TGTGCCAGTAGTAAAGGCATTGCTATTGGCGGGAGGGCCGGCGAGCAGTACTTC
TRBV2	.	TRBD1	TRBJ2-2	CASSRDRGNTGELFF	TGTGCCAGCAGTCGAGACAGGGGGAACACCGGGGAGCTGTTTTTT
TRBV5-1	.	TRBD2	TRBJ2-7	CASSASGSHEQYF	TGCGCCAGCAGCGCCAGCGGGAGTCACGAGCAGTACTTC
TRBV27	.	.	TRBJ2-7	CASSLKGGGYEQYF	TGTGCCAGCAGTTTGAAGGGGGGGGGCTACGAGCAGTACTTC
TRBV28	.	.	TRBJ1-2	CASSQQGIGYGYTF	TGTGCCAGCAGTCAACAGGGAATTGGGTATGGCTACACCTTC
TRBV5-6	once	TRBD1	TRBJ2-1	CASSLNLGDRVLNEQFF	TGTGCCAGCAGCCTCAACCTGGGGGACAGGGTGCTTAATGAGCAGTTCTTC
TRBV6-2/TRBV6-3	.	TRBD2	TRBJ2-1	CASSSALAGGGEQFF	TGTGCCAGCAGTTCCGCCCTAGCGGGAGGCGGTGAGCAGTTCTTC
TRBV2	.	TRBD2	TRBJ2-1	CASIGGGRAQLTNEQFF	TGTGCCAGCATTGGTGGCGGGAGGGCCCAACTAACCAATGAGCAGTTCTTC